This TCR beta chain was sequenced during a study of human T cells and chemical hapten exposure. Overall study context: Women made up most patients, who had alopecia areata, totalis or universalis.

As to time point: pre-sensitization, week 0. Treatment reported: therapeutic diphenylcyclopropenone sensitization with weekly scalp DPC. Trimming removed 5 bases from V and 5 bases from J; junction bases left unmatched: 7. This CDR3 comprises 14 residues. The germline V gene has CDR1 DFQATT and CDR2 SNEGSKA (reference sequence). TCRdb re-called the RACE reads with MiXCR, one entry per CDR3 protein. The sample lists around 380,000 distinct CDR3 sequences; about 5.4% were seen once. This chain links TRBV20-1 with TRBJ1-4; 8 nucleotides align to TRBD1. The TCR comes from a woman under 30 with alopecia areata. Some clones in this sample may be carry-over from other donors' samples. The sequencing used whole blood, collected in connection with sensitization to the hapten diphenylcyclopropenone (DPC). CDR3 amino acids: CSAGRGQDNEKLFF. The CDR3 coding sequence is TGCAGTGCTGGCCGGGGACAGGACAATGAAAAACTGTTTTTT.